Presented here are 3 T cell receptor beta chains from one specimen sequenced in a study of shared clonotypes between healthy human individuals. Positively selected for CCR7, the CD45RO-negative cells used as naive CD8 cells excluded terminally differentiated effector memory CD45RA+ cells. The table came from immunoSEQ multiplex PCR; TCRdb's copy has only in-frame clones and leaves some out. The sample consists of roughly 590,000 clones, nearly 97% of them appearing once. The material sequenced was naive CD8+ T cells sorted from blood. Receptors originate from a woman under 40 in good health.

This clone turned up a few times. The chain links TRBV27 to TRBJ1-5; D is ambiguous. The CDR3 is 13 residues long. V shed 0 bases and J shed 7 bases, with 7 bases lying between them. Looked up from germline, CDR1 is MNHEY and CDR2 is SMNVEV (reference sequence). In DNA, the CDR3 is TGTGCCAGCAGTTTATCGGCCAGCCAGCCCCAGCATTTT. Translating gives CASSLSASQPQHF.

The V and J genes are TRBV5-6 and TRBJ2-1; unclear D gene. Germline-derived CDR1 and CDR2 are SGHDT and YYEEEE. V gave up 4 bases and J gave up 8 bases, with 16 bases separating them. The CDR3 covers 14 residues. This CDR3 reads CASSPTTLWDEQFF. The CDR3 DNA follows: TGTGCCAGCAGCCCAACTACTTTGTGGGATGAGCAGTTCTTC.

The chain couples TRBV5-4 to TRBJ1-1; D not resolved. This CDR3 comprises 14 residues. Trimming took off 4 bases at V and 1 base at J, with 11 bases between the two ends. CDR1 SGHNT and CDR2 YYREEE come from the germline V gene (reference sequence). CDR3 residues: CASSRRPGNTEAFF. The CDR3 DNA sequence: TGTGCCAGCAGCCGGCGACCGGGGAACACTGAAGCTTTCTTT.